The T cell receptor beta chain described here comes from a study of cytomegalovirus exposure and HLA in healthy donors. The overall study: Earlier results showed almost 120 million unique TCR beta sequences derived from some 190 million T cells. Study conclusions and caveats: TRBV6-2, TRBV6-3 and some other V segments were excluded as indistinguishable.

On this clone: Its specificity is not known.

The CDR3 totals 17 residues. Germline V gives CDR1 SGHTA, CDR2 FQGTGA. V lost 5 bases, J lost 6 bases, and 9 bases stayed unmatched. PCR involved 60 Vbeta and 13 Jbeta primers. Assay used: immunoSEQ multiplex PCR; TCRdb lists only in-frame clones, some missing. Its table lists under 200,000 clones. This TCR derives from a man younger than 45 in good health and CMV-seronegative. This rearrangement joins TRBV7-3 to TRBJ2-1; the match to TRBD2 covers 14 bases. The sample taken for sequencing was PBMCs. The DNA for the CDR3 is TGTGCCAGCAGCCTGCAGGGGACTAGCGGGAGCTTCAATGAGCAGTTCTTC. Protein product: CASSLQGTSGSFNEQFF.